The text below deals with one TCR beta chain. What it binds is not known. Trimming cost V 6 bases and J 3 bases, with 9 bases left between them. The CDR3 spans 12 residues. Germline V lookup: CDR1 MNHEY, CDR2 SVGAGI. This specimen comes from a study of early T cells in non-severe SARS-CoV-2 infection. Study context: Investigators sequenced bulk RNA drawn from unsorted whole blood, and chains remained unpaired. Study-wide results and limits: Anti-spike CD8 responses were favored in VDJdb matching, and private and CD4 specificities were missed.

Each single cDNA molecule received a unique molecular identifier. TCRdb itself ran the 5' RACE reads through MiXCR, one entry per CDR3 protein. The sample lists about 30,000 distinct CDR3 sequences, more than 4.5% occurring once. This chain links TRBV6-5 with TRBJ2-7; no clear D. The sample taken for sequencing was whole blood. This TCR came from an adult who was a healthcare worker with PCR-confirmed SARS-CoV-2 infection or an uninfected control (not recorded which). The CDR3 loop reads CASRASYYEQYF. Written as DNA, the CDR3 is TGTGCCAGCAGAGCCAGTTACTACGAGCAGTACTTC.